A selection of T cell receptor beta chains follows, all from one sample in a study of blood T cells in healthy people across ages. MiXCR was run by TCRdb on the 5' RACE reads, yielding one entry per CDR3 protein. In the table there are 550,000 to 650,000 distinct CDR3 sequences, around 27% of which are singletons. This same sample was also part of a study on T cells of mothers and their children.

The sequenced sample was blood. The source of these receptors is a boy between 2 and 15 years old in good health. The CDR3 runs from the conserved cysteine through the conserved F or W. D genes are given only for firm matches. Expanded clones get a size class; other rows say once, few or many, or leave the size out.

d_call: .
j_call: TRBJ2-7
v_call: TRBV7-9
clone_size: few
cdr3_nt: TGTGCCAGCAGCTCCGTTATTTACGAGCAGTACTTC
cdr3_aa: CASSSVIYEQYF

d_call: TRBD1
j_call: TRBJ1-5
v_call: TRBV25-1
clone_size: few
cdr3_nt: TGTGCCAGCAGTGGAGCAGGGGGAAGAAGTCAGCCCCAGCATTTT
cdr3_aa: CASSGAGGRSQPQHF

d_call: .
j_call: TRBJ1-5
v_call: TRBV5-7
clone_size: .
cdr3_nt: TGTGCCAGGGGCAATCAGCCCCAGCATTTT
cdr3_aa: CARGNQPQHF

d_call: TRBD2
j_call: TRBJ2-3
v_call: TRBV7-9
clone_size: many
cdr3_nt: TGTGCCAGCGGGACTACCACAGATACGCAGTATTTT
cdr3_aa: CASGTTTDTQYF

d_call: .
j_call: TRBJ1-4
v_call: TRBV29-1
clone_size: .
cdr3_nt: TGCAGCGTTGATTCGCCAGGGTCTAATGAAAAACTGTTTTTT
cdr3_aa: CSVDSPGSNEKLFF

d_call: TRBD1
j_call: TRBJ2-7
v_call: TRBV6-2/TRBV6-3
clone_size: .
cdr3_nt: TGTGCCAGCAGTATCCGACAGGGGCCCTCCTACGAGCAGTACTTC
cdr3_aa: CASSIRQGPSYEQYF

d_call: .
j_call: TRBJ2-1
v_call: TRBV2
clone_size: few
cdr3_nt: TGTGCCACGCGCTTGGGAACGGGAGTCCCCAATGAGCAGTTCTTC
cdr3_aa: CATRLGTGVPNEQFF

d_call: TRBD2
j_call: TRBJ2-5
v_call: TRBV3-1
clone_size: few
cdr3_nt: TGTGCCAGCAGCCGGCGGGGGGCCGTGCAAGAGACCCAGTACTTC
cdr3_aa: CASSRRGAVQETQYF

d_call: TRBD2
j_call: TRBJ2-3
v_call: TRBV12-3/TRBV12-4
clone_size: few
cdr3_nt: TGTGCCAGCAGCCTCGTAGCGGGAGCGCGGGATACGCAGTATTTT
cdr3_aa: CASSLVAGARDTQYF

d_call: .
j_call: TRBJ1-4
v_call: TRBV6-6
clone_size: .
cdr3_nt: TGTGCCAGCAGTTCAGAGGGTTATGAAAAACTGTTTTTT
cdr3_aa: CASSSEGYEKLFF

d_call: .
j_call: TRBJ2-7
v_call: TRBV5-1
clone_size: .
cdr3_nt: TGCGCCAGCAGCTTGGATAGGACAGCCAACGGCGAGCAGTACTTC
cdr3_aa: CASSLDRTANGEQYF

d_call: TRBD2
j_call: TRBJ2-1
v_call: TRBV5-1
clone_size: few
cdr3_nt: TGCGCCAGCAGCTTGGTAACTAGCGGGGGATACAATGAGCAGTTCTTC
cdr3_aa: CASSLVTSGGYNEQFF

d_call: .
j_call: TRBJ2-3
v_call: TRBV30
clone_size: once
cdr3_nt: TGTGCCTGGAGTTGGGTTCGCGACACAGATACGCAGTATTTT
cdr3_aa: CAWSWVRDTDTQYF

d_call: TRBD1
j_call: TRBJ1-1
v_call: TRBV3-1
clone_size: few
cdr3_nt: TGTGCCAGCGGCATGACAGGGTGGTTGACTGAAGCTTTCTTT
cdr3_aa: CASGMTGWLTEAFF

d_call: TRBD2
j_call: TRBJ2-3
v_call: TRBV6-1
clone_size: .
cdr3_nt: TGTGCCAGCAGTGATGAGGGACTAGTGGTCACAGATACGCAGTATTTT
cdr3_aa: CASSDEGLVVTDTQYF

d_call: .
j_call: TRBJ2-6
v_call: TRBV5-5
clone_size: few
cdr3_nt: TGTGCCAGCAGCTTGGGGCTGACTGGGGCCAACGTCCTGACTTTC
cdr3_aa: CASSLGLTGANVLTF

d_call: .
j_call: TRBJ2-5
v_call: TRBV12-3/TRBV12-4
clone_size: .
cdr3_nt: TGTGCCAGCAGTCTGGAGGGATACGCGATTTCGACCCAGTACTTC
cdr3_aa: CASSLEGYAISTQYF

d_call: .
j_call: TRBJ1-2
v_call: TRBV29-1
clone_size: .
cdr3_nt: TGCAGCGTTGACAGAAACCTTAACTATGGCTACACCTTC
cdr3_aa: CSVDRNLNYGYTF

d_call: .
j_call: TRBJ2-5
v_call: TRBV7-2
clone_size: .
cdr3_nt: TGTGCCAGCAGCAGCAGGGGGGAAGAGACCCAGTACTTC
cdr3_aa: CASSSRGEETQYF

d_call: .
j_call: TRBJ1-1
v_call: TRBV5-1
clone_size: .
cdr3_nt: TGCGCCAGCAGCTCCAGAGGGCTAGACAGGCTGTGGAACACTGAAGCTTTCTTT
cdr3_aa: CASSSRGLDRLWNTEAFF

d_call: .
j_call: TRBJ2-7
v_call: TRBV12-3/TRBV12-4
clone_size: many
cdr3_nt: TGCGCCAGCAGTGCCGGGGGCACCTACGAGCAGTACTTC
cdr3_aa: CASSAGGTYEQYF

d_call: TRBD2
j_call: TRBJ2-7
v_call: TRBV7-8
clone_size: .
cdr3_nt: TGTGCCAGCAGCTTAAATGGCGGGAGTTCCGAGCAGTACTTC
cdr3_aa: CASSLNGGSSEQYF

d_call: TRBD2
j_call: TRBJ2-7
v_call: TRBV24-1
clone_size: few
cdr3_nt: TGTGCCACCAAGGGGCTAGCGGCATACGAGCAGTACTTC
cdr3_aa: CATKGLAAYEQYF

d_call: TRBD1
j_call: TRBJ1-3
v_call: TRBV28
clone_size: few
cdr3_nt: TGTGCCAGCAGTCCGACAGGGGGACTTAGAAACACCATATATTTT
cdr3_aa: CASSPTGGLRNTIYF

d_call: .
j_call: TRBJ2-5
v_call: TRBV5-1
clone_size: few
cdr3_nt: TGCGCCAGCAGCTTTTTCGGACAGACTCAAGAGACCCAGTACTTC
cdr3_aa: CASSFFGQTQETQYF

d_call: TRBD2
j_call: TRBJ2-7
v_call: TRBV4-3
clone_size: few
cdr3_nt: TGCGCCAGCAGCCAAGTACTAGCGGAACTCTACGAGCAGTACTTC
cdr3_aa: CASSQVLAELYEQYF

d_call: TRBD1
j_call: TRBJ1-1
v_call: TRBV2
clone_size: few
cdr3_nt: TGTGCCAGCAGCAGGGACAGCGGTGGAGGCGAAGCTTTCTTT
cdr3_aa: CASSRDSGGGEAFF

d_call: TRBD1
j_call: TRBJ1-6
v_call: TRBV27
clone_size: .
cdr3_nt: TGTGCCAGCAGGGCGGGACAGGAGGATTCACCCCTCCACTTT
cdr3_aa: CASRAGQEDSPLHF

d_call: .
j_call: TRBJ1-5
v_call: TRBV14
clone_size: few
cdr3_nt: TGTGCCAGCAGCCCCCGAGGACTAAATCAGCCCCAGCATTTT
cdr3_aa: CASSPRGLNQPQHF

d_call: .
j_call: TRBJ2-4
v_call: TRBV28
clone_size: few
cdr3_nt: TGTGCCAGCAGTTTGTTGGGGGGACGGGCCAAAAACATTCAGTACTTC
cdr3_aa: CASSLLGGRAKNIQYF

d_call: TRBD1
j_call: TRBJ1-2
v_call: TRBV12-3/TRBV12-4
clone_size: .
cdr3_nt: TGTGCCAGCAGTTTAAGGAAAGGGTGGGGACAGGGCGGTGGCTACACCTTC
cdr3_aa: CASSLRKGWGQGGGYTF

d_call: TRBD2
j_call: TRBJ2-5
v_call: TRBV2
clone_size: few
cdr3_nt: TGTGCCAGCAGACGGACTAGCGGGATGTTTGAGACCCAGTACTTC
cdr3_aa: CASRRTSGMFETQYF

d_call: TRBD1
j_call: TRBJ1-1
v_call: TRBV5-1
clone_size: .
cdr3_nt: TGCGCCAGCAGCTGGACAGGGTTGGACACTGAAGCTTTCTTT
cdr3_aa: CASSWTGLDTEAFF

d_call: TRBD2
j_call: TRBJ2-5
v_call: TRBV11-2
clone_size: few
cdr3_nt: TGTGCCAGCAGCTTATTACTAAGGGGTAGCGGGAGGTTTAAGACCCAGTACTTC
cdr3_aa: CASSLLLRGSGRFKTQYF

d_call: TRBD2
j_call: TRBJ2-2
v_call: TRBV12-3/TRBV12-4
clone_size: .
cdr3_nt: TGTGCCAGCAGCAGACTAGCGGGAGGTTCCGACACCGGGGAGCTGTTTTTT
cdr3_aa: CASSRLAGGSDTGELFF

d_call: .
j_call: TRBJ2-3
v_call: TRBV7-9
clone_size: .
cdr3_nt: TGTGCCAGCAGCTTAGGCCCGGGAGCAGATACGCAGTATTTT
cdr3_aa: CASSLGPGADTQYF

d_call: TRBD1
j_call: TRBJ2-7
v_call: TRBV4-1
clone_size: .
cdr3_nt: TGCGCCAGCGGGAAACCGGGACAGAGCTACGAGCAGTACTTC
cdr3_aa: CASGKPGQSYEQYF

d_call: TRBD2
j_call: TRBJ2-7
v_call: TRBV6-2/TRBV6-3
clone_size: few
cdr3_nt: TGTGCCAGCAGTTCCCGAGCGGGAGAGTACGAGCAGTACTTC
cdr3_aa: CASSSRAGEYEQYF

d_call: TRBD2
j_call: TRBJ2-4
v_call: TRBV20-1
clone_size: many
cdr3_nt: TGCAGTGCTAGTCTCGAGACTAGCGATAACATTCAGTACTTC
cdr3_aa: CSASLETSDNIQYF

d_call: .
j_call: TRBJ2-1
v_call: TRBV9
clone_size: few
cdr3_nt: TGTGCCAGCAGCGTAGAGGGGGGGGCTGGCAATGAGCAGTTCTTC
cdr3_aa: CASSVEGGAGNEQFF

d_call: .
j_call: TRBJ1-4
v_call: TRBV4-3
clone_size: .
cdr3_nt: TGCGCCAGCAGCCAATCAGGGCCGCGCGGACGTGAAAAACTGTTTTTT
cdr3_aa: CASSQSGPRGREKLFF

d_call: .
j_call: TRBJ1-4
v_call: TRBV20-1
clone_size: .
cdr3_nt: TGCAGTGCTAGAGTTGATAATAATGAAAAACTGTTTTTT
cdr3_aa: CSARVDNNEKLFF

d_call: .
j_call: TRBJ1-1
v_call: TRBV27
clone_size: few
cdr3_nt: TGTGCCAGCAGTTTAAAGCCAGGGACTGAAGCTTTCTTT
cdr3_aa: CASSLKPGTEAFF

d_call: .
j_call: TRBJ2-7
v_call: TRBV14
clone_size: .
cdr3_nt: TGTGCCAGCAGCCAAGTACAGTTCTACGAGCAGTACTTC
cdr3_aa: CASSQVQFYEQYF

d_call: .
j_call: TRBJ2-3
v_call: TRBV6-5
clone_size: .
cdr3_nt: TGTGCCAGCTGGAACTACACAGATACGCAGTATTTT
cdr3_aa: CASWNYTDTQYF

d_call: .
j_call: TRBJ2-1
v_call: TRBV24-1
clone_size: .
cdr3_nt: TGTGCCACCAGTGAAGAAGGGACACCCAATGAGCAGTTCTTC
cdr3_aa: CATSEEGTPNEQFF

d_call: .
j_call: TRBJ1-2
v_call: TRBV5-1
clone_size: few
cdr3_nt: TGCGCCAGCAGCGAATTTAATACAGGAACTGATGGCTACACCTTC
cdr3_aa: CASSEFNTGTDGYTF

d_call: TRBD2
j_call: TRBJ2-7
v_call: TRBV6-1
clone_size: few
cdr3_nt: TGTGCCAGCAGCGCGGGAGTTACCTACGAGCAGTACTTC
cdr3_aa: CASSAGVTYEQYF

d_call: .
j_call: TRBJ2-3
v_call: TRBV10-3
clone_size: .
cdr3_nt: TGTGCCACTACAGGGTTATTAACAGATACGCAGTATTTT
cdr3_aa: CATTGLLTDTQYF